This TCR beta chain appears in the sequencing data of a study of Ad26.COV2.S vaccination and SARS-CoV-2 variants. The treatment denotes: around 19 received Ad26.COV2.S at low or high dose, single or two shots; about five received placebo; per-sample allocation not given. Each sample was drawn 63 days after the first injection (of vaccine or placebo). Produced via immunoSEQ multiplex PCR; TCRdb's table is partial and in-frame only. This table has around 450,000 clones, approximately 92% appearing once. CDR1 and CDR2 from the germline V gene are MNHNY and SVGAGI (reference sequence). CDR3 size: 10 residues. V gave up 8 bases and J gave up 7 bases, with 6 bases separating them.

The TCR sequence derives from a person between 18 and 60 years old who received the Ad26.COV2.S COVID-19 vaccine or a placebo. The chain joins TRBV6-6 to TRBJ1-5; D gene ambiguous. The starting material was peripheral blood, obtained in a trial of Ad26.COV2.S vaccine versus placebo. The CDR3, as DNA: TGTGCCAGCTCGAAGCAGCCCCAGCATTTT. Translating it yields CASSKQPQHF.